This TCR beta chain was recovered during a study of naive and memory T cell subsets. TCR cDNA received a 3' ligated oligonucleotide that carried a UMI. Amplification of ligated cDNA took four PCR rounds with SP2 and nested alpha and beta constant primers. Alpha and beta constant region primers primed reverse transcription for blood and skin samples. TCRdb analysed the 5' RACE reads with MiXCR anew, one entry per CDR3 protein. The table records over 45,000 distinct CDR3 sequences, more than 7.5% of them present only once. This clonotype was seen repeatedly, ten times or more. One end of the junction fails to match germline, which may point to a read error. Germline CDR1 is SQVTM and CDR2 is ANQGSEA. The CDR3 is made up of 12 amino acids.

The clonotype was recovered from a female donor in good health. This sequence joins TRBV29-1 and TRBJ1-2; D may be TRBD1 (6 bases). The CDR3, as DNA: TGCAGCGTTGGTCAGGGGACCTATCGCTACACCTTC. Its protein product is CSVGQGTYRYTF.